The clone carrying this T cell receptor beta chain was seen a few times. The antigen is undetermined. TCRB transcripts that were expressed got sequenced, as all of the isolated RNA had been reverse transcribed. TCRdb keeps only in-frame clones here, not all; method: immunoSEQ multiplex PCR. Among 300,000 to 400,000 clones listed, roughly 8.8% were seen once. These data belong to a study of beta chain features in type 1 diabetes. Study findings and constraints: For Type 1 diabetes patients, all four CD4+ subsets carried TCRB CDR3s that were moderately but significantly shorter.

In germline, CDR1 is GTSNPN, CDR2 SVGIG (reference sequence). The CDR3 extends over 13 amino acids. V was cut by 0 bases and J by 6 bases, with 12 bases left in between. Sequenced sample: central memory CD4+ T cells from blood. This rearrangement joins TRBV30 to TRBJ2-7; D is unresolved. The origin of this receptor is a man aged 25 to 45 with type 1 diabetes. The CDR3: CAWSVSRFFEQYF. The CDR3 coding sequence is TGTGCCTGGAGTGTCTCCCGATTCTTCGAGCAGTACTTC. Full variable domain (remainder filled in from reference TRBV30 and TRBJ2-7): SQTIHQWPATLVQPVGSPLSLECTVEGTSNPNLYWYRQAAGRGLQLLFYSVGIGQISSEVPQNLSASRPQDRQFILSSKKLLLSDSGFYLCAWSVSRFFEQYFGPGTRLTVT.